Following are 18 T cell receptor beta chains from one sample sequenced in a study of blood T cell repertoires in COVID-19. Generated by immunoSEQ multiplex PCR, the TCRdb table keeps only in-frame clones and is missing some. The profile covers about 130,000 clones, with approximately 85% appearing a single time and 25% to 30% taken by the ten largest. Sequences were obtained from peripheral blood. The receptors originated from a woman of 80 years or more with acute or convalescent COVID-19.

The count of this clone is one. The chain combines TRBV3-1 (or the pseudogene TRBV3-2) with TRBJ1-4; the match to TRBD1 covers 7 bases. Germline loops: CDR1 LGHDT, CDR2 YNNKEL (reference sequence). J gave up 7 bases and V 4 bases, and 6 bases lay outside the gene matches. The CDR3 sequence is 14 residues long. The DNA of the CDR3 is TGTGCCAGCAGCCCGACAGGGAACCGTGAAAAACTGTTTTTT. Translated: CASSPTGNREKLFF.

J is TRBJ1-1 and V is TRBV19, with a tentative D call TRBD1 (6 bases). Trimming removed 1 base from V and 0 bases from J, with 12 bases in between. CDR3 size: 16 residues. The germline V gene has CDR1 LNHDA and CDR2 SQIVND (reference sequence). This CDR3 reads CASSIGGPGVNTEAFF. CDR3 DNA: TGTGCCAGTAGTATAGGGGGGCCAGGGGTGAACACTGAAGCTTTCTTT.

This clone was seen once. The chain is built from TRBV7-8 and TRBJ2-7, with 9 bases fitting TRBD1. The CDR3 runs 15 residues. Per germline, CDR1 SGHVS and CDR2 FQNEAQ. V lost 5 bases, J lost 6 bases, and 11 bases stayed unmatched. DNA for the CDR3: TGTGCCAGCAGCCAGAGCACTACAGGGGGCAGCGAGCAGTACGTC. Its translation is CASSQSTTGGSEQYV.

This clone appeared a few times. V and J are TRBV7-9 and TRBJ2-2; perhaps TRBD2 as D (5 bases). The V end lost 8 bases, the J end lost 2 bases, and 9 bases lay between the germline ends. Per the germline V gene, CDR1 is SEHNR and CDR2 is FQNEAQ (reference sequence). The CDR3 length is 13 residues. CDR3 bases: TGTGCCAGCGGCCGGGGAAACACCGGGGAGCTGTTTTTT. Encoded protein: CASGRGNTGELFF.

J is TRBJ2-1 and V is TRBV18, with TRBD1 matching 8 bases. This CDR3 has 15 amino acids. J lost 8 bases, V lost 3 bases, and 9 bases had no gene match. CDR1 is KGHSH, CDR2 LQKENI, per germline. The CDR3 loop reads CASSPGQGGGDEQFF. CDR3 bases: TGTGCCAGCTCACCTGGACAGGGCGGAGGTGATGAGCAGTTCTTC.

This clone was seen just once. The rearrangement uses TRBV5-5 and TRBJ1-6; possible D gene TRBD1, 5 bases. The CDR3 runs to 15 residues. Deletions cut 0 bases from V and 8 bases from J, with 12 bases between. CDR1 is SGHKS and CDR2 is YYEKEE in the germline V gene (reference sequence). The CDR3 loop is CASSLAGTLHSPLHF. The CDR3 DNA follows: TGTGCCAGCAGCTTGGCCGGGACTCTCCATTCACCCCTCCACTTT. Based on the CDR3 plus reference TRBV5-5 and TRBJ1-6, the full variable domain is DAGVTQSPTHLIKTRGQQVTLRCSPISGHKSVSWYQQVLGQGPQFIFQYYEKEERGRGNFPDRFSARQFPNYSSELNVNALLLGDSALYLCASSLAGTLHSPLHFGNGTRLTVT.

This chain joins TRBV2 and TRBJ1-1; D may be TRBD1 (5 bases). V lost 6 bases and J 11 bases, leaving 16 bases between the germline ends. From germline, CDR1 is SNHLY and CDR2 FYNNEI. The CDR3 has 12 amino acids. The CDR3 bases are TGTGCCAGCAGCCAGGGAGGTCGGGCGGCTTTCTTT. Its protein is CASSQGGRAAFF.

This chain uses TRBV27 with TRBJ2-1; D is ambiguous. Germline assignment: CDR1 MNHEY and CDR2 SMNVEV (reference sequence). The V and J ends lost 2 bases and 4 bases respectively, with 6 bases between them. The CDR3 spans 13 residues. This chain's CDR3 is CASSLKTYNEQFF. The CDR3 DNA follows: TGTGCCAGCAGTTTAAAGACTTACAATGAGCAGTTCTTC.

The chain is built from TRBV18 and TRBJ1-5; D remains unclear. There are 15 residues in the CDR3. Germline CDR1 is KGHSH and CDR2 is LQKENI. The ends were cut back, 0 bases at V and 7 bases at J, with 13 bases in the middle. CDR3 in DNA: TGTGCCAGCTCACCACCGGGCAGCTCGGGACAGCCCCAGCATTTT. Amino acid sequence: CASSPPGSSGQPQHF.

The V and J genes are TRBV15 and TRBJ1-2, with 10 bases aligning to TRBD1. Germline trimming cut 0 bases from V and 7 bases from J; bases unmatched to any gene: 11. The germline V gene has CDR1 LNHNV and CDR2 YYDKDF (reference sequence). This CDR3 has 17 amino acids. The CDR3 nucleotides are TGTGCCACCAGCAGAGAGAGGGGACAGGGGCGAGTCAGTGGCTACACCTTC. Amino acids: CATSRERGQGRVSGYTF.

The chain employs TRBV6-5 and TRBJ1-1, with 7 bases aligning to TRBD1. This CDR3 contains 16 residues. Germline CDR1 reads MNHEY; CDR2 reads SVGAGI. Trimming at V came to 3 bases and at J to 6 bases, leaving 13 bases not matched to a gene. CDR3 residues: CASSYGLRGARAEAFF. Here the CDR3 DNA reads TGTGCCAGCAGTTATGGCCTCAGGGGGGCGAGGGCTGAAGCTTTCTTT.

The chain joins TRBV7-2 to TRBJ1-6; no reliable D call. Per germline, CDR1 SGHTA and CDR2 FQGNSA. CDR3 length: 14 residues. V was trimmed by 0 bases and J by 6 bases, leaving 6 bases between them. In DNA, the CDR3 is TGTGCCAGCAGCTTAGCGCTAAGTAATTCACCCCTCCACTTT. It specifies CASSLALSNSPLHF.

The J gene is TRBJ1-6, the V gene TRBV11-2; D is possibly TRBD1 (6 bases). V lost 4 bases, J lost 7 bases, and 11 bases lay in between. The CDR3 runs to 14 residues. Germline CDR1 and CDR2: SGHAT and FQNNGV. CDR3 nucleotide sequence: TGTGCCAGCAGCTCCAGGGGAGAGAATTCACCCCTCCACTTT. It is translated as CASSSRGENSPLHF.

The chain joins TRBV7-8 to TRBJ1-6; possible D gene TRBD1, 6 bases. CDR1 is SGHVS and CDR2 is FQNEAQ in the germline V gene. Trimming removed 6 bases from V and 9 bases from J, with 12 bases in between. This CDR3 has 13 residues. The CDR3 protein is CASRDSARSPLHF. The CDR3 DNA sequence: TGTGCCAGCAGGGACAGTGCCCGTTCACCCCTCCACTTT.

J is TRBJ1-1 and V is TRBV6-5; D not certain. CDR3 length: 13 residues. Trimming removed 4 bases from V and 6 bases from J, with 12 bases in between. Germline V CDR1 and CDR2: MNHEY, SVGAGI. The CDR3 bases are TGTGCCAGCAGTTTGTCCTCCGGGGCTGAAGCTTTCTTT. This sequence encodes CASSLSSGAEAFF.

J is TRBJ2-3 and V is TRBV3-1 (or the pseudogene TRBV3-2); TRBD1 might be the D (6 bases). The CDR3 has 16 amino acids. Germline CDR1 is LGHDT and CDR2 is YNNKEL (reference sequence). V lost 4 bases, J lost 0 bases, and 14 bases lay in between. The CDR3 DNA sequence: TGTGCCAGCAGCCGCTACAGGGTAGCCAGCACAGATACGCAGTATTTT. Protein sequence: CASSRYRVASTDTQYF.

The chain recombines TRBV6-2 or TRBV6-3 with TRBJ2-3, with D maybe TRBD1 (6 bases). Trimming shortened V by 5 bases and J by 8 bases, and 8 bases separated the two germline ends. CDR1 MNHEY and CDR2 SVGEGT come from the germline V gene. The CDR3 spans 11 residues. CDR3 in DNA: TGTGCCAGCAGTGTAGGGGGTACGCAGTATTTT. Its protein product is CASSVGGTQYF.

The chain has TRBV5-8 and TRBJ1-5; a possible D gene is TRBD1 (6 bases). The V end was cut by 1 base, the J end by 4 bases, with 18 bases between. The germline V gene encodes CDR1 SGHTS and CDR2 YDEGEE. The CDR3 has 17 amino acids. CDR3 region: CASSLNYRGGSNQPQHF. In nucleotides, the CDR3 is TGTGCCAGCAGCTTGAATTATCGAGGGGGATCGAATCAGCCCCAGCATTTT.